The present TCR beta chain was sequenced within a study of regulatory T cells in long-lasting Graves disease. Time point given: newly diagnosed GD, antithyroid drugs for less than 3 months. PBMC-derived RNA was used for the TCR library. The ends lost 2 bases at V and 8 bases at J; junction bases unmatched: 16. The CDR3 spans 17 residues. Per germline, CDR1 LNHNV and CDR2 YYDKDF (reference sequence). Arm-PCR of CDR3 regions and iRepertoire HTBI primers were the basis on which TCR beta libraries were built. Each CDR3 protein gets one entry after TCRdb re-called the multiplex PCR reads with MiXCR. Of 620,000 or so distinct CDR3 sequences listed, roughly 15% are singletons. This clonotype was seen repeatedly, ten times or more. The same specimen was also included in a second study, on T cells in Graves' hyperthyroidism and ophthalmopathy. That source notes: Ophthalmopathy prediction by the model preceded onset by a median 6.5 months.

Specimen: peripheral blood mononuclear cells (PBMCs), collected at new diagnosis, from a patient treated with antithyroid drugs. The receptor was isolated from a woman under 40 with Graves disease. The chain recombines TRBV15 with TRBJ1-1; 8 nucleotides agree with TRBD1. CDR3 nucleotide sequence: TGTGCCACCAGCAGAACCACAGGGGGATTGGGGGTTAGCGAAGCTTTCTTT. Its protein is CATSRTTGGLGVSEAFF.